This TCR beta chain was captured by sequencing in a study of low-dose radiotherapy and immunotherapy resistance in tumors. At the level of the study: Every day for four cycles from cycle 1 day 1, patients took 300 mg of oral aspirin.

Time point in this sample: before trial treatment. Primers used for first-strand cDNA, a TRAV- and TRBV-specific set, covered both alpha and beta chains. It was with a constant-region primer and a V-primer adapter that TCRs were amplified over approximately 20 PCR cycles. TCRdb re-derived calls from the reads in MiXCR, one entry per CDR3 protein. Of tens of thousands of distinct CDR3 sequences in the sample, 20% to 25% were seen once. This clonotype came up many times. A read error may account for a junction end that differs from germline. The CDR3 loop spans 15 amino acids. Germline-derived CDR1 and CDR2 are SGHRS and YFSETQ.

This sample comprised PBMCs, obtained before treatment. The sequence was collected from a male donor with prostate cancer. The gene calls are TRBV5-1 and TRBJ2-2; TRBD1 agrees at 9 bases. The CDR3 region has the DNA TGTGCCAGCAGCCTGGGACAGGGGAACACCGGGGAGCTGTTTTTT. It translates to CASSLGQGNTGELFF.